This T cell receptor beta chain was documented in a study of T cell responses to AZD1222 COVID-19 vaccine. Method: immunoSEQ multiplex PCR; TCRdb's copy keeps in-frame clones and lacks some. The sample contains tens of thousands of clones, about three quarters of which appear only once. The receptor's source is an adult who received the AZD1222 COVID-19 vaccine. This sample comprised peripheral blood, obtained 28 days after the second AZD1222 dose.

CDR3 nucleotide sequence: TGTGCCAGTAGGAGGACAGGGAATGGTGAAAAACTGTTTTTT. Translation gives CASRRTGNGEKLFF. The genes are TRBV19 and TRBJ1-4, with 8 positions matching TRBD1. With 6 bases clipped from V and 7 bases from J, the junction kept 7 bases outside the gene matches. The CDR3 is 14 residues long. The germline V gene encodes CDR1 LNHDA and CDR2 SQIVND (reference sequence).